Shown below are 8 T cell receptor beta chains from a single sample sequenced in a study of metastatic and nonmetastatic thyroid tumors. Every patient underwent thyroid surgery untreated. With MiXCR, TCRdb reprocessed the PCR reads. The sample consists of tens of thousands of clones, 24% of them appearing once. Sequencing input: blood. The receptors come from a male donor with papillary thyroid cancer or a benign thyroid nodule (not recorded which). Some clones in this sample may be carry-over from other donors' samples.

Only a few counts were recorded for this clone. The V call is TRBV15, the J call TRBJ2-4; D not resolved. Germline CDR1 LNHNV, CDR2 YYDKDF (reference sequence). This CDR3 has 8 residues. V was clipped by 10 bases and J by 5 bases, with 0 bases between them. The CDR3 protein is CAKNIQYF. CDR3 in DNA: TGTGCCAAAAACATTCAGTACTTC.

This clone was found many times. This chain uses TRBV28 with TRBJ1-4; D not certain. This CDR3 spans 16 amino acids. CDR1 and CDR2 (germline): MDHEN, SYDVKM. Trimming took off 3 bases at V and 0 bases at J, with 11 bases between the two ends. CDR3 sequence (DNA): TGTGCCAGCAGTTTTTCGGGGAGAGCAACTAATGAAAAACTGTTTTTT. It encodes CASSFSGRATNEKLFF.

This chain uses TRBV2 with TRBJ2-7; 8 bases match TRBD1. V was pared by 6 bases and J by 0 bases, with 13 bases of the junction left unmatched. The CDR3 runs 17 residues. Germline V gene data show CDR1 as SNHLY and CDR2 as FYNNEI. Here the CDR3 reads CASRRLFRDRSSYEQYF. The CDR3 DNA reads TGTGCCAGCAGGAGATTATTTAGGGACAGGAGCTCCTACGAGCAGTACTTC. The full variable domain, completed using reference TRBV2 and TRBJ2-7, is EPEVTQTPSHQVTQMGQEVILRCVPISNHLYFYWYRQILGQKVEFLVSFYNNEISEKSEIFDDQFSVERPDGSNFTLKIRSTKLEDSAMYFCASRRLFRDRSSYEQYFGPGTRLTVT.

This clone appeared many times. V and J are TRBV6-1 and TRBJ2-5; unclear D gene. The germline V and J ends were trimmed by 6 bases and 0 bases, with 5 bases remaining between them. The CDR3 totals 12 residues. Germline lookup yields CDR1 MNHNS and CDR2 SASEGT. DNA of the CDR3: TGTGCCAGCAGAGACTACCAAGAGACCCAGTACTTC. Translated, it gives CASRDYQETQYF.

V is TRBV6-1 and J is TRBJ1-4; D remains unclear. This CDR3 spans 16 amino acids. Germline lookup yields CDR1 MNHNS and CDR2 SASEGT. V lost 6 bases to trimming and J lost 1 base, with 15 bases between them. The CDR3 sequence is CASSSGPFGTNEKLFF. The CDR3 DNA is TGTGCCAGCAGCTCGGGCCCCTTCGGAACTAATGAAAAACTGTTTTTT.

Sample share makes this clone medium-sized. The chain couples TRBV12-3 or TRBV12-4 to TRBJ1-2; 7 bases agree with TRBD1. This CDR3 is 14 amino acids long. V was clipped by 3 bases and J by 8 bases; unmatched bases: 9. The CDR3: CASSFGTEVGGYTF. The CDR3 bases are TGTGCCAGCAGTTTCGGGACAGAGGTAGGCGGCTACACCTTC.

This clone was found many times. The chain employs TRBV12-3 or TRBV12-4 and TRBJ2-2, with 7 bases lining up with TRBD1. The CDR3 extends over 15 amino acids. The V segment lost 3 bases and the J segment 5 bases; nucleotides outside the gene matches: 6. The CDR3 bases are TGTGCCAGCAGTTTTCCGGGACAGCTTACCGGGGAGCTGTTTTTT. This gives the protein CASSFPGQLTGELFF.

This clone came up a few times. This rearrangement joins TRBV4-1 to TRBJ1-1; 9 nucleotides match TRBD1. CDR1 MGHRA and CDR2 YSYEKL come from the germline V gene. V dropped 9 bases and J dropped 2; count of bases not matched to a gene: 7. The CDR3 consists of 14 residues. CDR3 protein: CARNLTGGNTEAFF. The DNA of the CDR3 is TGCGCCAGAAACTTGACAGGGGGTAACACTGAAGCTTTCTTT.